This record looks at one T cell receptor (beta chain) sequence and its context. What it binds is unknown. Extracted RNA was reverse transcribed, and the resulting cDNA served as sequencing template. Method: immunoSEQ multiplex PCR; TCRdb's copy keeps in-frame clones and lacks some. This table has over 150,000 clones, roughly 50% appearing once. The sample is drawn from a study of CD8+ T cells in alopecia areata. Regarding the study as a whole: Just one nonresponder means the tie between baseline CD8+ expansion and response stays uncertain.

Trimming took off 3 bases at V and 8 bases at J, with 18 bases between the two ends. Germline assignment: CDR1 SGDLS and CDR2 YYNGEE. This CDR3 has 15 residues. Treatment denoted: oral pan-JAK inhibitor, 5-10 mg twice daily. Alopecia areata patients gave lesional scalp punch biopsies and peripheral blood samples. The sample here was CD4+ T cells sorted from blood, taken at week 24, from a patient treated with tofacitinib. The chain couples TRBV9 to TRBJ2-1; a possible D gene is TRBD1 (7 bases). This TCR derives from a human donor with alopecia areata. In DNA form, the CDR3 reads TGTGCCAGCAGCGCAAGCCCCCAGGGGGGTTATGAGCAGTTCTTC. This gives the protein CASSASPQGGYEQFF.